One sample yielded the 25 T cell receptor beta chains listed below, sequenced in a study of shared clonotypes between healthy human individuals. The table came from immunoSEQ multiplex PCR; TCRdb's copy has only in-frame clones and leaves some out. Of 2 million to 3 million clones in the sample, 93% were seen once. Sequenced sample: naive CD4+ T cells from PBMCs. Subset of the sample: CD45RA+ positively selected. Receptors originate from a man aged 18 to 29 in good health. Some clones in this sample may be carry-over from other donors' samples.

The chain is built from TRBV6-5 and TRBJ2-7; the match to TRBD2 covers 11 bases. The ends lost 6 bases at V and 8 bases at J; junction bases unmatched: 6. Germline V lookup: CDR1 MNHEY, CDR2 SVGAGI. This CDR3 spans 13 amino acids. CDR3 sequence (DNA): TGTGCCAGCAGCTTATCGACTAGCGGGAAGCAGTACTTC. Protein product: CASSLSTSGKQYF.

CDR3 bases: TGTGCCAGCAGCGAGCGGAGCACAGATACGCAGTATTTT. It specifies CASSERSTDTQYF. The chain couples TRBV6-4 to TRBJ2-3; D is possibly TRBD2 (5 bases). The CDR3 has 13 residues. With 6 bases removed from V and 0 bases from J, the gap between germline ends came to 7 bases. The germline CDR1 and CDR2 sequences are MRHNA and SNTAGT.

V gene TRBV21-1 combines with J gene TRBJ2-3; whether TRBD1, the table's D call, matches the DNA was not checked. TRBV21-1 constitutes a pseudogene. The CDR3 runs to 8 residues. Here the CDR3 DNA reads TGTGCCAGCAGCAAGTCAGATTTT. This codes for CASSKSDF.

The chain employs TRBV4-1 and TRBJ2-3; D remains unclear. V dropped 4 bases and J dropped 4 bases, with 9 bases sitting between them. Germline values: CDR1 MGHRA, CDR2 YSYEKL. The CDR3 is made up of 13 amino acids. CDR3 coding DNA: TGCGCCAGCAGCCTCCGAGGCCCAGATACGCAGTATTTT. It specifies CASSLRGPDTQYF.

This clone was seen just once. The chain uses TRBV15 and TRBJ2-1, with D possibly being TRBD2 (6 bases). The germline CDR1 and CDR2 sequences are LNHNV and YYDKDF (reference sequence). The V end was cut by 1 base, the J end by 5 bases, with 36 bases between. The CDR3 extends over 23 amino acids. For the CDR3, the DNA is TGTGCCACCAGCAGAGCCTCCCGGGGTCAGGCTAGCGTATTCCCCTCGAGGGACAATGAGCAGTTCTTC. Translating it yields CATSRASRGQASVFPSRDNEQFF.

The gene calls are TRBV7-2 and TRBJ2-7; 10 nucleotides align to TRBD1. The V gene's germline CDR1 is SGHTA and CDR2 FQGNSA. The CDR3 extends over 14 amino acids. Unmatched junction bases numbered 7, after V lost 5 bases and J lost 6 bases. CDR3 loop: CASSLRQGASEQYF. The CDR3 DNA follows: TGTGCCAGCAGCCTACGACAGGGGGCATCCGAGCAGTACTTC.

The chain joins TRBV29-1 to TRBJ2-5; D not certain. This CDR3 is 13 amino acids long. V lost 2 bases and J 2 bases, leaving 9 bases between the germline ends. Germline assignment: CDR1 SQVTM and CDR2 ANQGSEA. Here the CDR3 reads CSVETSEQETQYF. The CDR3 DNA reads TGCAGCGTTGAAACAAGCGAACAAGAGACCCAGTACTTC. Filled out from reference TRBV29-1 and TRBJ2-5, the complete variable domain reads SAVISQKPSRDICQRGTSLTIQCQVDSQVTMMFWYRQQPGQSLTLIATANQGSEATYESGFVIDKFPISRPNLTFSTLTVSNMSPEDSSIYLCSVETSEQETQYFGPGTRLLVL.

The rearrangement joins TRBV18 to TRBJ2-7, with 8 positions matching TRBD2. The CDR3 totals 15 residues. Germline CDR1 KGHSH, CDR2 LQKENI. V lost 4 bases and J lost 3; bases outside the gene matches: 8. The CDR3 DNA is TGTGCCAGCTCACTAACCCGGGGGGGAGGCTACGAGCAGTACTTC. Translated, it gives CASSLTRGGGYEQYF.

The chain joins TRBV18 to TRBJ2-7; D gene uncertain. Trimming took off 0 bases at V and 6 bases at J, with 12 bases between the two ends. The CDR3 runs 14 residues. CDR1 and CDR2 (germline): KGHSH, LQKENI. CDR3 loop: CASSPPSAVGEQYF. The CDR3 DNA sequence: TGTGCCAGCTCACCACCGTCGGCTGTGGGCGAGCAGTACTTC.

J is TRBJ1-6 and V is TRBV2; D uncertain. V lost 4 bases, J lost 7 bases, and 11 bases lay in between. Germline V gives CDR1 SNHLY, CDR2 FYNNEI. This CDR3 comprises 14 residues. CDR3 residues: CASSGGLVNSPLHF. CDR3 nucleotide sequence: TGTGCCAGCAGTGGGGGTTTAGTCAATTCACCCCTCCACTTT.

The V and J genes are TRBV15 and TRBJ1-1; D is unclear. V was cut by 6 bases and J by 7 bases, with 18 bases left in between. Germline V CDR1 and CDR2: LNHNV, YYDKDF (reference sequence). The CDR3 covers 14 residues. CDR3 residues: CATRPTPTMGEAFF. DNA for the CDR3: TGTGCCACCAGACCTACTCCTACCATGGGTGAAGCTTTCTTT.

V and J are TRBV7-9 and TRBJ2-4, with D maybe TRBD2 (6 bases). V gave up 3 bases and J gave up 4 bases, with 16 bases separating them. From germline, CDR1 is SEHNR and CDR2 FQNEAQ (reference sequence). The length of the CDR3 is 16 residues. The CDR3 here is CASSLGGERAKNIQYF. The DNA of the CDR3 is TGTGCCAGCAGCTTGGGGGGAGAGAGGGCAAAAAACATTCAGTACTTC.

This chain links TRBV6-4 with TRBJ2-1; D gene ambiguous. This CDR3 region has 13 residues. Trimming shortened V by 5 bases and J by 10 bases, and 15 bases separated the two germline ends. The germline CDR1 and CDR2 sequences are MRHNA and SNTAGT. In DNA, the CDR3 is TGTGCCAGCAGTCCCGGAACCTTGGGGGAGCAGTTCTTC. This codes for CASSPGTLGEQFF.

The J gene is TRBJ1-4, the V gene TRBV15; D gene ambiguous. Trimming stripped 5 bases from V and 5 bases from J, with 12 bases between. This CDR3 is built from 14 residues. Looked up from germline, CDR1 is LNHNV and CDR2 is YYDKDF (reference sequence). CDR3 region: CATSSRASNEKLFF. CDR3 coding DNA: TGTGCCACCAGCTCCCGGGCCTCGAATGAAAAACTGTTTTTT.

V usage is TRBV29-1 and J usage is TRBJ2-1; 8 nucleotides align to TRBD2. CDR3 length: 15 amino acids. Germline lookup yields CDR1 SQVTM and CDR2 ANQGSEA. Germline trimming cut 2 bases from V and 5 bases from J; bases unmatched to any gene: 8. Written as DNA, the CDR3 is TGCAGCGTTGAACGGGGCCTAGCGGGCGACAATGAGCAGTTCTTC. Its translation is CSVERGLAGDNEQFF.

About this clone: The same CDR3 can be traced to other DNA sequences in this sample. The chain combines TRBV5-1 with TRBJ1-3; D unresolved. The ends were cut back, 0 bases at V and 0 bases at J, with 7 bases in the middle. The germline gives CDR1 SGHRS, CDR2 YFSETQ. The CDR3 has 15 residues. CDR3 nucleotides: TGCGCCAGCAGCTTGGGAAGGAACTCTGGAAACACCATATATTTT. Translating it yields CASSLGRNSGNTIYF.

With respect to this clone: Different DNA sequences within this sample yield the same CDR3. The chain couples TRBV15 to TRBJ1-2; the D gene is possibly TRBD1 (6 bases). V lost 0 bases and J lost 4, with 9 bases in between. The CDR3 is 14 residues long. Germline CDR1 and CDR2: LNHNV and YYDKDF (reference sequence). CDR3 amino acids: CATSRDRGVYGYTF. CDR3 DNA sequence: TGTGCCACCAGCAGAGACAGGGGTGTCTATGGCTACACCTTC.

This CDR3 is CASSLGALATTYEQYF. As DNA, the CDR3 is TGTGCCAGCAGCTTAGGAGCTCTAGCGACAACCTACGAGCAGTACTTC. The chain couples TRBV7-8 to TRBJ2-7; D might be TRBD2 (6 bases). CDR1 SGHVS and CDR2 FQNEAQ come from the germline V gene. This CDR3 is 16 amino acids long. V lost 1 base, J lost 2 bases, and 15 bases lay in between.

The chain joins TRBV11-2 to TRBJ1-6; D is unresolved. The CDR3 totals 13 residues. Germline lookup yields CDR1 SGHAT and CDR2 FQNNGV. Trimming pared 5 bases from V and 10 bases from J, leaving 12 bases between. The CDR3 DNA sequence: TGTGCCAGCAGCACAGAGAAGGGATCACCCCTCCACTTT. Protein: CASSTEKGSPLHF.

The chain carries TRBV11-3 and TRBJ2-1; D is undetermined. The V end lost 3 bases, the J end lost 6 bases, and 6 bases lay between the germline ends. The CDR3 runs to 12 residues. Per germline, CDR1 SGHNT and CDR2 YENEEA. The CDR3 protein is CASSFTLNEQFF. The CDR3 DNA sequence: TGTGCCAGCAGCTTTACTCTCAATGAGCAGTTCTTC. Looking up the rest from reference TRBV11-3 and TRBJ2-1 gives the full variable domain: EAGVVQSPRYKIIEKKQPVAFWCNPISGHNTLYWYLQNLGQGPELLIRYENEEAVDDSQLPKDRFSAERLKGVDSTLKIQPAELGDSAVYLCASSFTLNEQFFGPGTRLTVL.

This chain uses TRBV6-1 with TRBJ2-5; D not certain. The CDR3 runs to 14 residues. V was trimmed by 7 bases and J by 1 base, leaving 13 bases between them. Germline V gene data show CDR1 as MNHNS and CDR2 as SASEGT. CDR3 amino acids: CASKVEITQETQYF. The CDR3, as DNA: TGTGCCAGCAAAGTGGAGATTACCCAAGAGACCCAGTACTTC.

The sample holds one count of this clone. V and J are TRBV15 and TRBJ2-7; no clear D gene. In germline, CDR1 is LNHNV, CDR2 YYDKDF (reference sequence). Trimming removed 1 base from V and 1 base from J, with 11 bases in between. The CDR3 has 15 residues. CDR3 bases: TGTGCCACCAGCAGAGCCAGGCAGACGTCCTACGAGCAGTACTTC. Translation: CATSRARQTSYEQYF.

This clone was detected only once. V gene TRBV6-1 combines with J gene TRBJ2-5; no reliable D call. CDR3 length: 14 amino acids. V lost 1 base and J 4 bases, leaving 10 bases between the germline ends. Per the germline V gene, CDR1 is MNHNS and CDR2 is SASEGT. As DNA, the CDR3 is TGTGCCAGCAGTGAAGGGAGACCCGGAGAGACCCAGTACTTC. The encoded protein is CASSEGRPGETQYF.

The chain recombines TRBV28 with TRBJ1-2, with D unresolved. The CDR3 has 15 residues. Germline loops: CDR1 MDHEN, CDR2 SYDVKM. V gave up 3 bases and J gave up 0 bases, with 11 bases separating them. CDR3 nucleotides: TGTGCCAGCAGTTTTGGGCAGCTAGCTAACTATGGCTACACCTTC. The encoded protein is CASSFGQLANYGYTF.

This rearrangement joins TRBV6-5 to TRBJ1-2; D ambiguous. The CDR3 extends over 11 amino acids. CDR1 is MNHEY, CDR2 SVGAGI, per germline. Trimming took off 5 bases at V and 2 bases at J, with 3 bases between the two ends. The CDR3 spells CASSTNYGYTF. The CDR3 coding sequence is TGTGCCAGCAGTACGAACTATGGCTACACCTTC.